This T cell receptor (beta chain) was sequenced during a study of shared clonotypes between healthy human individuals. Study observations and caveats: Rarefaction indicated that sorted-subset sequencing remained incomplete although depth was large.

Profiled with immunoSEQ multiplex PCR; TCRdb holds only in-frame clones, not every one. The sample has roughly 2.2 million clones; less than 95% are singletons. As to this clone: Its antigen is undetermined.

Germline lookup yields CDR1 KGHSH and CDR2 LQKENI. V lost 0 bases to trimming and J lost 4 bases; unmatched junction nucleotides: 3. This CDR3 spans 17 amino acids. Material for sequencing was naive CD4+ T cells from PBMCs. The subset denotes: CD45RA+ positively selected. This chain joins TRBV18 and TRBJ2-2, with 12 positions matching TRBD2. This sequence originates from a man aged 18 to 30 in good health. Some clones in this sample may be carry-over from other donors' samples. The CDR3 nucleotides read TGTGCCAGCTCACCACCGACTAGCGGGAGTGTCACCGGGGAGCTGTTTTTT. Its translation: CASSPPTSGSVTGELFF.